This T cell receptor (beta chain) derives from a study of OX40 agonist ivuxolimab in advanced cancers. As for the study in general: Two cutaneous melanoma patients and one hepatocellular carcinoma patient, three in all, had partial responses.

Profiled with immunoSEQ multiplex PCR; TCRdb holds only in-frame clones, not every one. The data hold around 60,000 clones, with around 88% observed a single time. This clone was detected a few times. Its antigen is not known. Whole-study results and caveats: Both CD4+ and CD8+ T cell populations in blood had undergone clonal expansion by week 6 at 0.1 to 3.0 mg/kg. Low normalized T-cell clonal expansion was also seen in some nonresponders.

V shed 0 bases, J shed 5 bases, and the junction held 4 bases outside the gene matches. Germline assignment: CDR1 SGHNT and CDR2 YYREEE (reference sequence). The CDR3 runs 14 residues. This receptor was obtained from an adult with an advanced solid tumor such as melanoma, head and neck, liver or kidney cancer. The specimen comprised CD4+ or CD8+ T cells sorted from blood, sampled in a trial of the OX40 agonist ivuxolimab. This sequence joins TRBV5-4 and TRBJ2-7; 8 bases fit TRBD2. The CDR3 DNA sequence: TGTGCCAGCAGCTTGGATAGCGGGACTAACGAGCAGTACTTC. Translation: CASSLDSGTNEQYF.